The 5 T cell receptor beta chains given below trace back to one sample, sequenced in a study of T cells in Graves' hyperthyroidism and ophthalmopathy. TCR beta CDR3 sequences were amplified from RNA transcripts. HTBI primers were employed in a first-round RT-PCR of the TCR CDR3. MiXCR was run by TCRdb on the multiplex PCR reads, yielding one entry per CDR3 protein. The repertoire holds about 710,000 distinct CDR3 sequences, about a sixth seen once, with roughly 8% in the top ten. Sequenced input: blood. The receptors derive from a man between 18 and 35 years old with Graves' hyperthyroidism.

This clonotype was found many times. The chain uses TRBV7-3 and TRBJ2-2; 10 bases are shared with TRBD1. The CDR3 totals 17 residues. From germline, CDR1 is SGHTA and CDR2 FQGTGA. Germline trimming cut 5 bases from V and 5 bases from J; bases unmatched to any gene: 11. This CDR3 is CASSPSPGTGDTGELFF. CDR3 nucleotide sequence: TGTGCCAGCAGCCCTAGCCCCGGGACAGGGGATACCGGGGAGCTGTTTTTT.

The CDR3 nucleotides are TGTGCCAGCAGTGACTCGGCAGGGGGGTATGGAAATCAGCCCCAGCATTTT. Its translation: CASSDSAGGYGNQPQHF. The V call is TRBV6-4, the J call TRBJ1-5, with 7 bases that match TRBD1. CDR3 length equals 17 residues. Germline V CDR1 and CDR2: MRHNA, SNTAGT. The ends lost 0 bases at V and 4 bases at J; junction bases unmatched: 9.

This clonotype came up many times. The genes are TRBV2 and TRBJ2-2, with D hard to call. CDR1 is SNHLY, CDR2 FYNNEI, per germline. Deletions cut 3 bases from V and 9 bases from J, with 8 bases between. This CDR3 has 12 amino acids. CDR3 DNA: TGTGCCAGCAGTGAGGGTCTCCGGGAGCTGTTTTTT. Its protein product is CASSEGLRELFF.

The sample holds many counts of this clonotype. In DNA, the CDR3 is TGTGCCAGCTCACCAAAGCGGGAGCGGGCAGATACGCAGTATTTT. This sequence encodes CASSPKRERADTQYF. The V and J genes are TRBV18 and TRBJ2-3; 8 bases match TRBD2. Trimming cost V 2 bases and J 4 bases; bases outside gene matches: 5. The CDR3 spans 15 residues. Germline V gives CDR1 KGHSH, CDR2 LQKENI.

In its sample, this clonotype was seen a few times. The rearrangement links TRBV25-1 to TRBJ1-4; the match to TRBD1 covers 9 bases. V was clipped by 6 bases and J by 8 bases; unmatched bases: 10. This CDR3 contains 15 residues. Per germline, CDR1 MGHDK and CDR2 SYGVNS. The DNA of the CDR3 is TGTGCCAGCAGGGGACAGGGTGGAGGCCGAGAAAAACTGTTTTTT. It is translated as CASRGQGGGREKLFF. The full variable domain, its missing parts supplied by reference TRBV25-1 and TRBJ1-4, is EADIYQTPRYLVIGTGKKITLECSQTMGHDKMYWYQQDPGMELHLIHYSYGVNSTEKGDLSSESTVSRIRTEHFPLTLESARPSHTSQYLCASRGQGGGREKLFFGSGTQLSVL.